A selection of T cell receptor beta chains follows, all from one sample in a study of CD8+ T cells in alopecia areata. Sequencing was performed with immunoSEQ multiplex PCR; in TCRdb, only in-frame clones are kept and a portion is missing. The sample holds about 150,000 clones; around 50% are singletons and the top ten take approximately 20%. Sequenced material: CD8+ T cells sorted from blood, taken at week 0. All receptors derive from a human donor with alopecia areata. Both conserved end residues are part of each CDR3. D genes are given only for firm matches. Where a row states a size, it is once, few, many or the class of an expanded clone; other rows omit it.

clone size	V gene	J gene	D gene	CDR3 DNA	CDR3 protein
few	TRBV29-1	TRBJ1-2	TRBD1	TGCAGCTTACCGACAGGGGGAAATGGCTACACCTTC	CSLPTGGNGYTF
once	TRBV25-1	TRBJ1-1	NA	TGTGCCAGCATTGCGACGGAGGGAAACACTGAAGCTTTCTTT	CASIATEGNTEAFF
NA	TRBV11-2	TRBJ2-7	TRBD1	TGTGCCAGCAGCACGAAGACAGGGTACGAGCAGTACTTC	CASSTKTGYEQYF
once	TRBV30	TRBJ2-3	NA	TGTGCCTCCGACAAGACGACCAGAGGAGATACGCAGTATTTT	CASDKTTRGDTQYF
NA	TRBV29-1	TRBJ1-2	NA	TGCAGCGTTGTGAGTATACGCGGCTACACCTTC	CSVVSIRGYTF
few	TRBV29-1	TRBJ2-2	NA	TGCAGCGTTGATCATACCGGGGAGCTGTTTTTT	CSVDHTGELFF
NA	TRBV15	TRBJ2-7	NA	TGTGCCACCAGCCCGGGCGTACCCTACGAGCAGTACTTC	CATSPGVPYEQYF
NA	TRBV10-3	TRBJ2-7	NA	TGTGCCATCAGTGAAATACAGGGTTTGTACTTC	CAISEIQGLYF
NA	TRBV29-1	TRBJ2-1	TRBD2	TGCAGCGTTGACTTAGCGGGGCTGGGCAATGAGCAGTTCTTC	CSVDLAGLGNEQFF
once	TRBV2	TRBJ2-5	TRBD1	TGTGCCAGCAGGACAGGACAGGGGGCGCGAGAGACCCAGTACTTC	CASRTGQGARETQYF
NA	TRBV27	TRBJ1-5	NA	TGTGCCAGCAGTTTATCCGGGGATCATCAGCCCCAGCATTTT	CASSLSGDHQPQHF
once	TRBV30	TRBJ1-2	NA	TGTGCCTGGAGTGTACCAGGTCACGGGAACTATGGCTACACCTTC	CAWSVPGHGNYGYTF
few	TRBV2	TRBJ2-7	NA	TGTGCCAGCCTCGTCAGGGAATCCTACGAGCAGTACTTC	CASLVRESYEQYF
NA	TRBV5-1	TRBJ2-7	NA	TGCGCCAGCAGCCTCGGGGGGCTCGACGAGCAGTACTTC	CASSLGGLDEQYF
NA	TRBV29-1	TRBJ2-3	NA	TGCAGCGACATGCAGGGGAATGGCACAGATACGCAGTATTTT	CSDMQGNGTDTQYF
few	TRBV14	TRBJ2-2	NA	TGTGCCAGCAGCCCCTACACCGGGGAGCTGTTTTTT	CASSPYTGELFF
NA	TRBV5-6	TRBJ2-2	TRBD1	TGTGCCAGCAGTCAACAGGGGACGTACACCGGGGAGCTGTTTTTT	CASSQQGTYTGELFF
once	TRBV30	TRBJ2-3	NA	TGTGCCTGGAGTGGGGGGATCTCTAGTGATACGCAGTATTTT	CAWSGGISSDTQYF
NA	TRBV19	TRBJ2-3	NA	TGTGCCAGTAGCCCCAACTGGGATACGCAGTATTTT	CASSPNWDTQYF
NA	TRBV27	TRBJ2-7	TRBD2	TGTGCCAGCAGTCCGGGACTAGCGGTCGAGCAGTACTTC	CASSPGLAVEQYF
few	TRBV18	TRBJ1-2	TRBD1	TGTGCCAGCTCACCCTCCGGGACAGTAAATGGAAATGGCTACACCTTC	CASSPSGTVNGNGYTF
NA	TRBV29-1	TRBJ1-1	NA	TGCAGCGTACTAGAGGGTTCGGACACTGAAGCTTTCTTT	CSVLEGSDTEAFF
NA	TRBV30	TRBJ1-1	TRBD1	TGTGCCAGTTGGGACAGGGGTGAAACTGAAGCTTTCTTT	CASWDRGETEAFF
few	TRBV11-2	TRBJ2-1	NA	TGTGCCAGCAGCGCACGGGGCTACAATGAGCAGTTCTTC	CASSARGYNEQFF
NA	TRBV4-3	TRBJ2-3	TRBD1	TGCGCCAGCAGCCAAGAAAACAGGGGGTCCGATACGCAGTATTTT	CASSQENRGSDTQYF
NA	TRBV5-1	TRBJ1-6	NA	TGCGCCAGCAGACAGGGTAATTCACCCCTCCACTTT	CASRQGNSPLHF
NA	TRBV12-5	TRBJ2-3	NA	TGTGCTAGTGGTTACAGACCAGATACGCAGTATTTT	CASGYRPDTQYF
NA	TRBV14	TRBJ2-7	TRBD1	TGTGCCAGCAGCGCCCCCGGGACAGACTACGAGCAGTACTTC	CASSAPGTDYEQYF
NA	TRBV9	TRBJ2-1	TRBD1	TGTGCCAGCAGCTCCCGACAGGGCCCATTGGATGAGCAGTTCTTC	CASSSRQGPLDEQFF
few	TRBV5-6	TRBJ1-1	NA	TGTGCCAGCAGCTTAATAGGGAACACTGAAGCTTTCTTT	CASSLIGNTEAFF
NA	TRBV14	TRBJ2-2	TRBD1	TGTGCCAGCAGCCAAGCTTTCGCCGACAGGGTTAATACCGGGGAGCTGTTTTTT	CASSQAFADRVNTGELFF
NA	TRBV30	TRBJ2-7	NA	TGTGCCTGGAGGGGGGGCTCCTCCTACGAGCAGTACTTC	CAWRGGSSYEQYF
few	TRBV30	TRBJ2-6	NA	TGTGCCTGGGAGGGAGAGGCTGGGGCCAACGTCCTGACTTTC	CAWEGEAGANVLTF
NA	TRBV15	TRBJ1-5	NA	TGTGCCACCAGCAGAGTGGGGGGTGTTAATCAGCCCCAGCATTTT	CATSRVGGVNQPQHF
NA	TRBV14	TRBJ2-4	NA	TGTGCCAGCAGCCCCCAGGGGAACATTCAGTACTTC	CASSPQGNIQYF
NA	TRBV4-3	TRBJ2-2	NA	TGCGCCAGCAGCCAAGATAGATCGGGAATGGGTACCGGGGAGCTGTTTTTT	CASSQDRSGMGTGELFF
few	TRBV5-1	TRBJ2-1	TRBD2	TGCGCCAGCAGCTTACTACCCTCTTCGAGCGGGACCGAGACTGACAATGAGCAGTTCTTC	CASSLLPSSSGTETDNEQFF
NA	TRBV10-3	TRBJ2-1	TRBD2	TGTGCCACCCTAGCGGGGGGAGATGAGCAGTTCTTC	CATLAGGDEQFF
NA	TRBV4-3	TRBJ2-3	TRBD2	TGCGCCAGCAGCCAAGATTCTAGCGGGGGGGCAGATACGCAGTATTTT	CASSQDSSGGADTQYF
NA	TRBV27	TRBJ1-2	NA	TGTGCCAGCAGTCCAGCAGGGAGAGGCTACACCTTC	CASSPAGRGYTF
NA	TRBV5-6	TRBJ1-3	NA	TGTGCCAGCAGCTTGGTTGCGGAGGGCACTGGAAACACCATATATTTT	CASSLVAEGTGNTIYF
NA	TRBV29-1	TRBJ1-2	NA	TGCAGCGTTGACGGGGGCGTCTATGGCTACACCTTC	CSVDGGVYGYTF
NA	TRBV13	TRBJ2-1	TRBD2	TGTGCCAGCAGCCCAACCGGGACTAGCGGGGACAATGAGCAGTTCTTC	CASSPTGTSGDNEQFF
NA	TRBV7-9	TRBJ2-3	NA	TGTGCCAGCAGCTTATGGGGGACGGGAGATACGCAGTATTTT	CASSLWGTGDTQYF